This passage covers 32 T cell receptor beta chains from one sample sequenced in a study of T cell responses to AZD1222 COVID-19 vaccine. Libraries were prepared by immunoSEQ multiplex PCR; TCRdb keeps only in-frame clonotypes and omits some of them. The table lists approximately 190,000 clones, under 95% of them singletons, with more than 0.75% in the top ten. The material sequenced was peripheral blood, taken on day 0 of AZD1222 vaccination. The receptors stem from an adult in good health.

This chain connects TRBV7-9 to TRBJ2-7; 8 bases are a match to TRBD1. Germline V gene lookup returns CDR1 SEHNR and CDR2 FQNEAQ (reference sequence). The J segment lost 7 bases and the V segment lost 4 bases, leaving 3 bases of the junction unmatched. This CDR3 region has 12 residues. The CDR3, as DNA: TGTGCCAGCAGCTCGGACAGGGAAGAGCAGTACTTC. This encodes CASSSDREEQYF.

The table lists this clone with a few counts. The rearrangement joins TRBV7-3 to TRBJ1-3; 8 bases match TRBD1. Germline loops: CDR1 SGHTA, CDR2 FQGTGA. The CDR3 runs to 13 residues. In DNA form, the CDR3 reads TGTGCGAAGGACAGGGACGCTGGAAACACCATATATTTT. Its protein is CAKDRDAGNTIYF.

The gene calls are TRBV27 and TRBJ2-5; D not certain. Trimming removed 3 bases from V and 4 bases from J, with 21 bases in between. The CDR3 is made up of 17 amino acids. Looked up from germline, CDR1 is MNHEY and CDR2 is SMNVEV (reference sequence). This chain's CDR3 is CASSLKAWGTRVETQYF. Here the CDR3 DNA reads TGTGCCAGCAGTTTGAAGGCTTGGGGTACTCGCGTAGAGACCCAGTACTTC.

The chain carries TRBV10-1 and TRBJ2-7; D call uncertain. The germline V gene has CDR1 WNHNN and CDR2 SYGVQD (reference sequence). This CDR3 is built from 11 residues. Trimming removed 3 bases at V and 6 bases at J, with 6 bases between. The CDR3 spells CASSEGFEQYF. As DNA, the CDR3 is TGCGCCAGCAGTGAAGGTTTCGAGCAGTACTTC.

The CDR3 DNA follows: TGTGCCAGCAGCCGTTCTGCTAGCGGCTACGAGCAGTACTTC. Encoded protein: CASSRSASGYEQYF. The genes are TRBV6-5 and TRBJ2-7, with 7 bases fitting TRBD2. V lost 6 bases and J lost 3; bases outside the gene matches: 8. Germline CDR1 reads MNHEY; CDR2 reads SVGAGI. The CDR3 is made up of 14 amino acids.

This chain uses TRBV7-9 with TRBJ1-2; no reliable D call. The CDR3 is made up of 15 amino acids. Trimming pared 5 bases from V and 6 bases from J, leaving 19 bases between. The V gene's germline CDR1 is SEHNR and CDR2 FQNEAQ (reference sequence). CDR3 in amino acids: CASSPGGVPYHGYTF. As DNA, the CDR3 is TGTGCCAGCAGCCCCGGTGGGGTCCCATATCATGGCTACACCTTC. Together with reference TRBV7-9 and TRBJ1-2, the CDR3 gives the full variable domain: DTGVSQNPRHKITKRGQNVTFRCDPISEHNRLYWYRQTLGQGPEFLTYFQNEAQLEKSRLLSDRFSAERPKGSFSTLEIQRTEQGDSAMYLCASSPGGVPYHGYTFGSGTRLTVV.

This chain links TRBV7-9 with TRBJ2-7, with D maybe TRBD2 (5 bases). Trimming took 0 bases from V and 0 from J, leaving 9 bases between them. The CDR3 consists of 15 residues. Germline CDR1 SEHNR, CDR2 FQNEAQ (reference sequence). The CDR3 coding sequence is TGTGCCAGCAGCTTAGCGGGGAGTCCCTCCTACGAGCAGTACTTC. Protein: CASSLAGSPSYEQYF.

The V and J genes are TRBV5-1 and TRBJ1-2; tentative D call: TRBD1 (6 bases). V lost 5 bases and J lost 0, with 11 bases in between. This CDR3 has 14 amino acids. The germline CDR1 and CDR2 sequences are SGHRS and YFSETQ. CDR3 bases: TGCGCCAGCAGAGGGAACAGGGCTAACTATGGCTACACCTTC. Translation gives CASRGNRANYGYTF.

V and J are TRBV7-8 and TRBJ2-7, with 8 positions matching TRBD2. The CDR3 has 16 amino acids. The V and J ends lost 11 bases and 4 bases, in that order; junction bases with no gene match: 19. The germline V gene encodes CDR1 SGHVS and CDR2 FQNEAQ. The DNA for the CDR3 is TGTGCCGACGCGGGGGGATGGGACCCGTCTATATACGAGCAGTACTTC. It is translated as CADAGGWDPSIYEQYF.

A few counts support this clone. This chain joins TRBV7-3 and TRBJ2-5, with a possible D match to TRBD2 (6 bases). V lost 2 bases to trimming and J lost 4 bases, with 8 bases between them. Per the germline V gene, CDR1 is SGHTA and CDR2 is FQGTGA. The CDR3 contains 13 residues. CDR3 nucleotides: TGTGCCAGCAGCTTAGGGGGGAGAGAGACCCAGTACTTC. This codes for CASSLGGRETQYF. Using reference TRBV7-3 and TRBJ2-5 for the parts outside the CDR3, the full variable domain is GAGVSQTPSNKVTEKGKYVELRCDPISGHTALYWYRQSLGQGPEFLIYFQGTGAADDSGLPNDRFFAVRPEGSVSTLKIQRTERGDSAVYLCASSLGGRETQYFGPGTRLLVL.

The chain employs TRBV12-3 or TRBV12-4 and TRBJ1-2; D is unclear. The CDR3 spans 10 residues. Trimming removed 8 bases from V and 8 bases from J, with 9 bases in between. The chain's CDR3 is CASSSRGYTF. CDR3 in DNA: TGTGCCAGCTCGTCCCGGGGCTACACCTTC.

The rearrangement links TRBV29-1 to TRBJ2-5; no clear D gene. Germline CDR1 is SQVTM and CDR2 is ANQGSEA. CDR3 size: 13 residues. V was pared by 5 bases and J by 4 bases, with 14 bases between. DNA for the CDR3: TGCAGCGTTCAGAGTAGGGAAAGAGAGACCCAGTACTTC. Encoded protein: CSVQSRERETQYF. Full variable domain (outside the CDR3, taken from reference TRBV29-1 and TRBJ2-5): SAVISQKPSRDICQRGTSLTIQCQVDSQVTMMFWYRQQPGQSLTLIATANQGSEATYESGFVIDKFPISRPNLTFSTLTVSNMSPEDSSIYLCSVQSRERETQYFGPGTRLLVL.

This chain uses TRBV5-1 with TRBJ2-7; D not certain. CDR1 SGHRS and CDR2 YFSETQ come from the germline V gene. This CDR3 is built from 14 residues. V shed 1 base and J shed 3 bases, with 11 bases lying between them. CDR3 nucleotide sequence: TGCGCCAGCAGCTTGTACGGTGGATTCTACGAGCAGTACTTC. Translating gives CASSLYGGFYEQYF.

DNA for the CDR3: TGTGCCAGCAGCTCCTCCAGGGGGAAAGCAACTAATGAAAAACTGTTTTTT. As protein: CASSSSRGKATNEKLFF. V and J are TRBV11-2 and TRBJ1-4; 7 nucleotides agree with TRBD1. Germline lookup yields CDR1 SGHAT and CDR2 FQNNGV. J gave up 0 bases and V 4 bases, and 8 bases lay outside the gene matches. The CDR3 consists of 17 residues.

V usage is TRBV9 and J usage is TRBJ2-3; TRBD1 agrees at 7 bases. CDR3 length equals 15 residues. Per germline, CDR1 SGDLS and CDR2 YYNGEE. Losses at the gene ends were 3 bases for V and 0 bases for J; bases not matched to a gene: 4. This chain's CDR3 is CASSGQGSSTDTQYF. The CDR3 DNA sequence: TGTGCCAGCAGCGGACAGGGCTCTAGCACAGATACGCAGTATTTT. The full variable domain, with the rest looked up from reference TRBV9 and TRBJ2-3, is DSGVTQTPKHLITATGQRVTLRCSPRSGDLSVYWYQQSLDQGLQFLIQYYNGEERAKGNILERFSAQQFPDLHSELNLSSLELGDSALYFCASSGQGSSTDTQYFGPGTRLTVL.

The rearrangement uses TRBV7-6 and TRBJ1-1; possibly TRBD1 for D (6 bases). Germline assignment: CDR1 SGHVS and CDR2 FNYEAQ. The V end was cut by 5 bases, the J end by 4 bases, with 14 bases between. This CDR3 is built from 14 residues. In nucleotides, the CDR3 is TGTGCCAGCAGCCCCGGGGGCCGGGCCACTGAAGCTTTCTTT. It translates to CASSPGGRATEAFF.

The chain carries TRBV10-3 and TRBJ2-1; TRBD2 agrees at 11 bases. Trimming took 10 bases from V and 2 from J; bases not matched to a gene: 7. The germline V gene encodes CDR1 ENHRY and CDR2 SYGVKD. This CDR3 comprises 15 residues. In DNA, the CDR3 is TGTGCCACCACTTCGACTAGCGGGGCCTACAATGAGCAGTTCTTC. Translation: CATTSTSGAYNEQFF.

V and J are TRBV10-3 and TRBJ1-5, with D perhaps matching TRBD1 (5 bases). The CDR3 contains 13 residues. V was cut by 3 bases and J by 5 bases, with 8 bases left in between. The V gene's germline CDR1 is ENHRY and CDR2 SYGVKD. DNA for the CDR3: TGTGCCATCAGTGAAGGGGCCTATCAGCCCCAGCATTTT. Translation gives CAISEGAYQPQHF.

The rearrangement uses TRBV11-2 and TRBJ2-3; TRBD2 aligns across 9 bases. The CDR3 runs 19 residues. Germline trimming cut 5 bases from V and 5 bases from J; bases unmatched to any gene: 20. CDR1 and CDR2 (germline): SGHAT, FQNNGV. The CDR3 DNA follows: TGTGCCAGCAGCGCGGGACAGCGGGAGGCCCTACTCCACCTAGATACGCAGTATTTT. Translation: CASSAGQREALLHLDTQYF.

V usage is TRBV19 and J usage is TRBJ2-7, with D hard to call. The germline gives CDR1 LNHDA, CDR2 SQIVND (reference sequence). V lost 8 bases, J lost 4 bases, and 9 bases lay in between. There are 11 residues in the CDR3. The CDR3 DNA follows: TGTGCCAGTGGCCATTTATACGAGCAGTACTTC. Translated, it gives CASGHLYEQYF.

This rearrangement joins TRBV6-5 to TRBJ1-6; 10 positions match TRBD1. The V gene's germline CDR1 is MNHEY and CDR2 SVGAGI. V lost 6 bases and J lost 8; bases outside the gene matches: 4. This CDR3 spans 14 amino acids. The CDR3 protein is CASSRDRGDSPLHF. Here the CDR3 DNA reads TGTGCCAGCAGCCGGGACAGGGGAGATTCACCCCTCCACTTT.

This chain uses TRBV24-1 with TRBJ2-2; 7 bases map to TRBD2. Losses at the gene ends were 5 bases for V and 7 bases for J; bases not matched to a gene: 15. This CDR3 contains 17 residues. The germline V gene has CDR1 KGHDR and CDR2 SFDVKD. The CDR3 region has the DNA TGTGCCACCAGTGCCGCTAACGGTCGGCGGGGGAGCGGGGAGCTGTTTTTT. This sequence encodes CATSAANGRRGSGELFF.

The chain joins TRBV10-2 to TRBJ1-2; no reliable D call. Germline-derived CDR1 and CDR2 are WSHSY and SAAADI. The germline V and J ends were trimmed by 2 bases and 3 bases, with 7 bases remaining between them. CDR3 length: 13 amino acids. CDR3 region: CASSEGRDYGYTF. CDR3 nucleotides: TGCGCCAGCAGTGAGGGCAGAGACTATGGCTACACCTTC.

This chain links TRBV5-1 with TRBJ1-1; 8 nucleotides align to TRBD1. The CDR3 is made up of 14 amino acids. V gave up 3 bases and J gave up 1 base; unmatched junction bases: 2. Per germline, CDR1 SGHRS and CDR2 YFSETQ. The CDR3 DNA reads TGCGCCAGCAGCTCCACAGGGGGGAACACTGAAGCTTTCTTT. Translating it yields CASSSTGGNTEAFF.

This clone was found a few times. The chain recombines TRBV18 with TRBJ2-7; the match to TRBD1 covers 9 bases. V lost 1 base and J lost 3; bases outside the gene matches: 4. Germline-derived CDR1 and CDR2 are KGHSH and LQKENI. The CDR3 loop spans 15 amino acids. The CDR3: CASSPLQGALYEQYF. In DNA form, the CDR3 reads TGTGCCAGCTCACCACTACAGGGGGCGCTCTACGAGCAGTACTTC. The full variable domain, rest sourced from reference TRBV18 and TRBJ2-7, is NAGVMQNPRHLVRRRGQEARLRCSPMKGHSHVYWYRQLPEEGLKFMVYLQKENIIDESGMPKERFSAEFPKEGPSILRIQQVVRGDSAAYFCASSPLQGALYEQYFGPGTRLTVT.

This clone was counted only a few times. The CDR3 DNA sequence: TGTGCCAGCACCCAAGCGGGAACCAATGAGCAGTTCTTC. Amino acids: CASTQAGTNEQFF. V gene TRBV6-5 combines with J gene TRBJ2-1, with 7 bases aligning to TRBD2. The CDR3 sequence is 13 residues long. V lost 7 bases, J lost 6 bases, and 6 bases stayed unmatched. Germline CDR1 reads MNHEY; CDR2 reads SVGAGI.

This clone was counted a single time. The V and J genes are TRBV19 and TRBJ2-7, with 9 bases matching TRBD2. The CDR3 totals 15 residues. Germline V gene data show CDR1 as LNHDA and CDR2 as SQIVND (reference sequence). Trimming took 3 bases from V and 3 from J; bases not matched to a gene: 6. The CDR3 spells CASSISGLAFYEQYF. CDR3 bases: TGTGCCAGTAGTATTTCGGGACTAGCTTTCTACGAGCAGTACTTC.

The J gene is TRBJ2-7, the V gene TRBV15; TRBD1 agrees at 9 bases. The germline gives CDR1 LNHNV, CDR2 YYDKDF (reference sequence). Trimming at V came to 2 bases and at J to 5 bases, leaving 4 bases not matched to a gene. The CDR3 is 14 residues long. The DNA of the CDR3 is TGTGCCACCAGCAGAAGGACAGGGGACAACGAGCAGTACTTC. Translating it yields CATSRRTGDNEQYF.

Turning to this clone: Within the sample, other DNA sequences also encode this same CDR3. The chain carries TRBV2 and TRBJ2-7; 9 nucleotides match TRBD2. Trimming cost V 6 bases and J 4 bases; bases outside gene matches: 7. There are 14 residues in the CDR3. Germline CDR1 is SNHLY and CDR2 is FYNNEI. The CDR3 loop is CASRGIAGGYEQYF. Here the CDR3 DNA reads TGTGCCAGCAGGGGAATCGCGGGGGGGTACGAGCAGTACTTC.

The CDR3 is CASSNGDAGGFGYTF. Written as DNA, the CDR3 is TGTGCCAGTAGTAATGGGGACGCTGGCGGCTTTGGCTACACCTTC. The J gene is TRBJ1-2, the V gene TRBV19; perhaps TRBD1 as D (5 bases). CDR3 size: 15 residues. V was shortened by 4 bases and J by 7 bases, with 19 bases between the two germline ends. From germline, CDR1 is LNHDA and CDR2 SQIVND (reference sequence).

The chain has TRBV14 and TRBJ2-7; TRBD2 matches 9 bases. The CDR3 is made up of 17 amino acids. Germline CDR1 is SGHDN and CDR2 is FVKESK. J was trimmed by 3 bases and V by 4 bases; bases with no gene match: 13. The CDR3 loop is CASSPGASGTLSYEQYF. The CDR3 bases are TGTGCCAGCAGCCCTGGGGCTAGCGGGACCTTGAGCTACGAGCAGTACTTC.

The V call is TRBV6-1, the J call TRBJ2-2; D remains unclear. The CDR3 length is 18 residues. CDR1 and CDR2 from the germline V gene are MNHNS and SASEGT. With 1 base removed from V and 4 bases from J, the gap between germline ends came to 19 bases. The CDR3 loop is CASSEESSTVWTTGELFF. Written as DNA, the CDR3 is TGTGCCAGCAGTGAAGAGAGTTCGACGGTTTGGACCACCGGGGAGCTGTTTTTT.